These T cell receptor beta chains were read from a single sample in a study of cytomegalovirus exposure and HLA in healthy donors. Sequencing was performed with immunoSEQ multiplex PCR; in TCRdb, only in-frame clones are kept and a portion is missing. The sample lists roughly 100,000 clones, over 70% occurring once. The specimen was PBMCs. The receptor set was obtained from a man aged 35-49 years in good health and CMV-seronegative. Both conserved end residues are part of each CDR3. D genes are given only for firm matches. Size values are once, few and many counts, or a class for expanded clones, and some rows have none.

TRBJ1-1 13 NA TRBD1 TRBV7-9 CASSPRTGFSAFF TGTGCCAGCAGCCCGCGGACAGGCTTCTCAGCTTTCTTT
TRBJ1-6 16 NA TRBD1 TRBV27 CASSTQGQVYNSPLHF TGTGCCAGCAGTACTCAGGGACAGGTCTATAATTCACCCCTCCACTTT
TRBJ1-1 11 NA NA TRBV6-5 CASSYRGGAFF TGTGCCAGCAGTTACAGGGGGGGCGCTTTCTTT
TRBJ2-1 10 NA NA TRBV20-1 CSARVAGLFF TGCAGTGCTAGAGTGGCAGGGCTGTTCTTC
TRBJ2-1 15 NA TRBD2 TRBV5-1 CASSPVAGGPSEQFF TGCGCCAGCAGCCCCGTAGCGGGGGGGCCAAGTGAGCAGTTCTTC
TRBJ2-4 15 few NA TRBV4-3 CASSQGLLAKNIQYF TGCGCCAGCAGCCAAGGTCTTCTAGCCAAAAACATTCAGTACTTC
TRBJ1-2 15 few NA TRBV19 CASSIGREANYGYTF TGTGCCAGTAGTATCGGGAGGGAAGCTAACTATGGCTACACCTTC
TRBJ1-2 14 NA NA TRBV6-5 CASSGDRGILGYTF TGTGCCAGCAGTGGGGATCGGGGGATCCTTGGCTACACCTTC
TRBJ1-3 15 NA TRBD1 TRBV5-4 CASSSGTASGNTIYF TGTGCCAGCAGCTCCGGGACAGCTTCTGGAAACACCATATATTTT
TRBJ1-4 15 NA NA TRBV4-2 CASSQVDRANEKLFF TGTGCCAGCAGCCAAGTAGATCGAGCTAATGAAAAACTGTTTTTT